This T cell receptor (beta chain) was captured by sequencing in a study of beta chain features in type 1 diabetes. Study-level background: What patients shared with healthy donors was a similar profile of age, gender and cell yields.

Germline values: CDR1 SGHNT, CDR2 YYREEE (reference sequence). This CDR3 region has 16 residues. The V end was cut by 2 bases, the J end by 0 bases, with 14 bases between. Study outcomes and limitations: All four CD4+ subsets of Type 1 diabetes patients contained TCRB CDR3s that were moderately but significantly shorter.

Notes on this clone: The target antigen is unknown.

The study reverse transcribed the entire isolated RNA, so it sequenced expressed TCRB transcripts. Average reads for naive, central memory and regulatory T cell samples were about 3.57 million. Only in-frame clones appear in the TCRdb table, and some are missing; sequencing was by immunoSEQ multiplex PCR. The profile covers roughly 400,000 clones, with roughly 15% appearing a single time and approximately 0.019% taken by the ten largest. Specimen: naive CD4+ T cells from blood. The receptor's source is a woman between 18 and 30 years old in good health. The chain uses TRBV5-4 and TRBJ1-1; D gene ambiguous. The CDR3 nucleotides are TGTGCCAGCAGCTTAGATCAGAACAGCTTGAACACTGAAGCTTTCTTT. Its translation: CASSLDQNSLNTEAFF.